This T cell receptor (beta chain) was sequenced during a study of blood T cell repertoires in COVID-19. Study context: Some COVID-19 samples were acute and others convalescent; all came from the United States, Italy and Spain. PBMCs, B-cell-depleted T cells, or T cells provided the cDNA or gDNA that made up the material.

Germline V gene lookup returns CDR1 SGHTA and CDR2 FQGNSA. This CDR3 is built from 15 residues. V shed 6 bases and J shed 0 bases, with 14 bases lying between them. Authors' analysis steps: It was from reference gene primer amplification that nucleated cell counts were estimated. Measured with immunoSEQ multiplex PCR; TCRdb has only the in-frame clones, and not every one. That table gives V, J and clone size, and the DNA gave D and trimming. This table has approximately 500,000 clones, less than 90% appearing once. Seattle researchers signed up patients amid active infection and tracked them longitudinally.

This sequence joins TRBV7-2 and TRBJ1-1, with a possible D match to TRBD1 (6 bases). Specimen: peripheral blood. This TCR came from a woman aged 45-65 years with COVID-19, enrolled during active disease. The CDR3 DNA is TGTGCCAGCAGGCCTACAGGGCGAGTGAACACTGAAGCTTTCTTT. Translation: CASRPTGRVNTEAFF.